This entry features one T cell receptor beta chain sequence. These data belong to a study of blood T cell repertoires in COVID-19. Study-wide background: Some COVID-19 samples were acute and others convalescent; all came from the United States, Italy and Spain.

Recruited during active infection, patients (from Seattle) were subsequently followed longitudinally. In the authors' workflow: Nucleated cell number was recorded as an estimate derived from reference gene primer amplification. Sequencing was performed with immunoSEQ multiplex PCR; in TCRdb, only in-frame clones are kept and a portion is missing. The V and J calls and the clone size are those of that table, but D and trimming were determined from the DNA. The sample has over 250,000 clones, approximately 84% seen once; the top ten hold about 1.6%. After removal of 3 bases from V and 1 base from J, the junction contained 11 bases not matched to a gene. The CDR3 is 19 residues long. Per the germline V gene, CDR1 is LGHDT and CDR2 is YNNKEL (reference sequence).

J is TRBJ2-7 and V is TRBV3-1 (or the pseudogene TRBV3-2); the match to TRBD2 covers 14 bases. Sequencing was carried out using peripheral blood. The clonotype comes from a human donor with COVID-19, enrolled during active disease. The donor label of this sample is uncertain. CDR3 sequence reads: CASSHPKGTSGSESYEQYF. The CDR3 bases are TGTGCCAGCAGCCACCCCAAGGGGACTAGCGGGAGCGAGTCCTACGAGCAGTACTTC.